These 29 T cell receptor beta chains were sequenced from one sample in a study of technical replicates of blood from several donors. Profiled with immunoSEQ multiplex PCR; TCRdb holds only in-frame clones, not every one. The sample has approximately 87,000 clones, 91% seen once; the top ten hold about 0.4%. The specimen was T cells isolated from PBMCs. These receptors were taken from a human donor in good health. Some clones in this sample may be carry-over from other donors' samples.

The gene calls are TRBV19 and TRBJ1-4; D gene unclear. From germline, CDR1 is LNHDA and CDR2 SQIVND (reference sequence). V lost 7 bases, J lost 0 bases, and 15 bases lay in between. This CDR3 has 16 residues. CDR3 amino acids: CASNNQLTATNEKLFF. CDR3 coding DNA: TGTGCCAGTAACAATCAGCTAACAGCAACTAATGAAAAACTGTTTTTT. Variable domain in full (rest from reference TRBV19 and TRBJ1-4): DGGITQSPKYLFRKEGQNVTLSCEQNLNHDAMYWYRQDPGQGLRLIYYSQIVNDFQKGDIAEGYSVSREKKESFPLTVTSAQKNPTAFYLCASNNQLTATNEKLFFGSGTQLSVL.

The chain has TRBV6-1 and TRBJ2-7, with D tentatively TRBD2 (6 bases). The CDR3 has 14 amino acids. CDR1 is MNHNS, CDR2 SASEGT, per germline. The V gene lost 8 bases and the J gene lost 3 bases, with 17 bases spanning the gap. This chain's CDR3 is CASRLGGMNYEQYF. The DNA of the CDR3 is TGTGCCAGCCGGCTGGGCGGGATGAACTACGAGCAGTACTTC.

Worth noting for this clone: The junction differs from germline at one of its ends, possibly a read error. The CDR3 sequence is CASSQDERQLNF. The CDR3 DNA sequence: TGCGCCAGCAGCCAAGACGAGAGACAGTTAAATTTT. The rearrangement uses TRBV4-1 and TRBJ1-5; D might be TRBD1 (5 bases). The germline gives CDR1 MGHRA, CDR2 YSYEKL. This CDR3 has 12 amino acids.

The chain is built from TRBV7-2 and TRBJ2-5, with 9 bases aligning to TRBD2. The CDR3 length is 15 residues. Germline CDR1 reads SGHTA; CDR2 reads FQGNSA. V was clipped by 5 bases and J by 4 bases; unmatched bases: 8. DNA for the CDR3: TGTGCCAGCAGCATTAGCGGGAGTTCAGGAGAGACCCAGTACTTC. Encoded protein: CASSISGSSGETQYF.

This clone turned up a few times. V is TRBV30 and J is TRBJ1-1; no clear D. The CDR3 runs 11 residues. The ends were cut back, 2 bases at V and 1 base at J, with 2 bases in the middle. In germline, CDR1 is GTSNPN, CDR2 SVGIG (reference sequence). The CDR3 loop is CAWSRNTEAFF. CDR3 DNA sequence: TGTGCCTGGAGTCGGAACACTGAAGCTTTCTTT.

CDR3 coding DNA: TGTGCCAGCAAGGGGGCTGGAAACACCATATATTTT. This encodes CASKGAGNTIYF. The gene calls are TRBV28 and TRBJ1-3; possibly TRBD1 for D (6 bases). The V and J ends lost 7 bases and 2 bases respectively, with 6 bases between them. The CDR3 runs to 12 residues. The V gene's germline CDR1 is MDHEN and CDR2 SYDVKM.

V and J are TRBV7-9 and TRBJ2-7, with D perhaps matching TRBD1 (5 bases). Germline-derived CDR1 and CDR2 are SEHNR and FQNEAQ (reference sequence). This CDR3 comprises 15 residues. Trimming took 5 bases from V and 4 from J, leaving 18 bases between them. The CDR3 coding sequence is TGTGCCAGCAGCCCCCCAGACGACAGTAGTTACGAGCAGTACTTC. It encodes CASSPPDDSSYEQYF.

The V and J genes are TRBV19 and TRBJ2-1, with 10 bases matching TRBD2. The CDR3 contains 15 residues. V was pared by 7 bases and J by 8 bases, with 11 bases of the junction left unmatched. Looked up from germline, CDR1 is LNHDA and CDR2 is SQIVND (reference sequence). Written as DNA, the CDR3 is TGTGCCAGTAAGCGGGAGGGCCCTTTTAAGGATGAGCAGTTCTTC. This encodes CASKREGPFKDEQFF.

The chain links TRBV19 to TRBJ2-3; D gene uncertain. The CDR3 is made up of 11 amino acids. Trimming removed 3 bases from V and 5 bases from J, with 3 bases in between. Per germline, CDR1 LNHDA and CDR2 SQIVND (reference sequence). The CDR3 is CASSIRDTQYF. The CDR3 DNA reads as TGTGCCAGTAGTATCAGAGATACGCAGTATTTT. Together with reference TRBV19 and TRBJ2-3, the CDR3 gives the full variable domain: DGGITQSPKYLFRKEGQNVTLSCEQNLNHDAMYWYRQDPGQGLRLIYYSQIVNDFQKGDIAEGYSVSREKKESFPLTVTSAQKNPTAFYLCASSIRDTQYFGPGTRLTVL.

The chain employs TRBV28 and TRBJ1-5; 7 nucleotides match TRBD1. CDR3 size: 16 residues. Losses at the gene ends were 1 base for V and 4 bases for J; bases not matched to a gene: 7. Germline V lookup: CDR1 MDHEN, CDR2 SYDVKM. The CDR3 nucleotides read TGTGCCAGCAGTTTATCGGCAGGGGGATGGAATCAGCCCCAGCATTTT. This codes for CASSLSAGGWNQPQHF.

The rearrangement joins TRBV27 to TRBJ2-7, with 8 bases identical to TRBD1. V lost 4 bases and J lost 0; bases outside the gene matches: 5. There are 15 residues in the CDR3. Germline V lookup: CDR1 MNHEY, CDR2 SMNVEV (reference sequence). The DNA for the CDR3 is TGTGCCAGCAGTTGGTCCGGGACAGGCTCCTACGAGCAGTACTTC. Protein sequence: CASSWSGTGSYEQYF.

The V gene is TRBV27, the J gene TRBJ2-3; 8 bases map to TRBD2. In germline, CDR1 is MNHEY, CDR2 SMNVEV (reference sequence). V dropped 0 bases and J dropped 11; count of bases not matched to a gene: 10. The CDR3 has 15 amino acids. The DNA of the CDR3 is TGTGCCAGCAGTTTATCTCCGGGGGGGCAGGGAGGGCAGTATTTT. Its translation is CASSLSPGGQGGQYF.

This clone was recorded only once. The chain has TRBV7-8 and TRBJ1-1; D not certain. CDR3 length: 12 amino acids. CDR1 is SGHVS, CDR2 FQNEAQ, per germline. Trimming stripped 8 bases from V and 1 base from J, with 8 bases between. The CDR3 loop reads CASGTENTEAFF. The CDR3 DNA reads TGTGCCAGCGGCACAGAGAACACTGAAGCTTTCTTT.

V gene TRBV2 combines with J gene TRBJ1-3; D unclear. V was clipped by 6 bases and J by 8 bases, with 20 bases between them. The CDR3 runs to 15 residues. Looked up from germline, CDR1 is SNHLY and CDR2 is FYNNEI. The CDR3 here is CASRVPRAGVDTIYF. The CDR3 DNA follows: TGTGCCAGCAGAGTTCCGCGGGCGGGTGTCGACACCATATATTTT.

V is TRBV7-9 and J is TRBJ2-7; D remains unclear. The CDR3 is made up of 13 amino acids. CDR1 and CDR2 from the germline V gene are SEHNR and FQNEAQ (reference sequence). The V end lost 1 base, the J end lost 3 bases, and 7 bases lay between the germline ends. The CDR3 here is CASSLDASYEQYF. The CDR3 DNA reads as TGTGCCAGCAGCTTAGACGCCAGCTACGAGCAGTACTTC.

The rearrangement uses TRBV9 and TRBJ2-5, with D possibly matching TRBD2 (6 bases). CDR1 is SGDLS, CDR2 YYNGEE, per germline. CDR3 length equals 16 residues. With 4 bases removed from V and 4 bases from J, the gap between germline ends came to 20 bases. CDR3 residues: CASSTQEGGFSETQYF. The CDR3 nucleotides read TGTGCCAGCAGCACCCAAGAAGGAGGGTTTTCAGAGACCCAGTACTTC.

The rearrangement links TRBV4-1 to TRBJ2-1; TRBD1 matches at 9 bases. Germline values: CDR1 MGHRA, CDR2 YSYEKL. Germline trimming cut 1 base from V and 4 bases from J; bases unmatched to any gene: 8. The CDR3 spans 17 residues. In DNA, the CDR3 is TGCGCCAGCAGCCAAGGGGGAATGGGACAGGGTTACAATGAGCAGTTCTTC. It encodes CASSQGGMGQGYNEQFF.

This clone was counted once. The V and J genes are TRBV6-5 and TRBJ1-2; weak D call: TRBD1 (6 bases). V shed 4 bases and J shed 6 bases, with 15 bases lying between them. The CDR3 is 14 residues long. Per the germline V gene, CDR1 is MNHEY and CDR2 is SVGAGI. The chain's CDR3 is CASSLNQGLDGYTF. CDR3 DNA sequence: TGTGCCAGCAGTTTAAATCAGGGGTTGGATGGCTACACCTTC.

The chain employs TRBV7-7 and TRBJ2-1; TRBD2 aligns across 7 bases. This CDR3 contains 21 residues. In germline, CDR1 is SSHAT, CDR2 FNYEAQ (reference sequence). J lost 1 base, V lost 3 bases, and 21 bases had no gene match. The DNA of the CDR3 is TGTGCCAGCAGCTTGTATCCGGGAGGTAACCCCCAGGTAGTTTCCTACAATGAGCAGTTCTTC. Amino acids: CASSLYPGGNPQVVSYNEQFF. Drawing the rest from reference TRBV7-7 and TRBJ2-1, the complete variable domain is GAGVSQSPRYKVTKRGQDVTLRCDPISSHATLYWYQQALGQGPEFLTYFNYEAQPDKSGLPSDRFSAERPEGSISTLTIQRTEQRDSAMYRCASSLYPGGNPQVVSYNEQFFGPGTRLTVL.

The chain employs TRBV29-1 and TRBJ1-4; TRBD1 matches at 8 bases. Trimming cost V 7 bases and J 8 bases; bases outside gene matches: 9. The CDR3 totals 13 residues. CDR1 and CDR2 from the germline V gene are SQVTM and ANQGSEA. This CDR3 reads CSGLQGAREKLFF. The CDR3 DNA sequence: TGCAGCGGCCTGCAGGGGGCAAGGGAAAAACTGTTTTTT.

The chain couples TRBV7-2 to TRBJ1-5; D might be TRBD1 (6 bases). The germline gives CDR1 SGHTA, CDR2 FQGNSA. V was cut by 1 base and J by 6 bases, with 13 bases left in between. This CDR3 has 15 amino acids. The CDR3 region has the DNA TGTGCCAGCAGCTTAGACGGGCAGGGGTTTCAGCCCCAGCATTTT. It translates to CASSLDGQGFQPQHF.

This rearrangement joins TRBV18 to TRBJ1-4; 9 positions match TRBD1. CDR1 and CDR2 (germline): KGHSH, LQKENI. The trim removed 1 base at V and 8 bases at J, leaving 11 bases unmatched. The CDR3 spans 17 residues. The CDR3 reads CASSPRPSGQGNEKLFF. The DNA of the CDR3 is TGTGCCAGCTCACCACGCCCCTCCGGACAGGGGAACGAAAAACTGTTTTTT.

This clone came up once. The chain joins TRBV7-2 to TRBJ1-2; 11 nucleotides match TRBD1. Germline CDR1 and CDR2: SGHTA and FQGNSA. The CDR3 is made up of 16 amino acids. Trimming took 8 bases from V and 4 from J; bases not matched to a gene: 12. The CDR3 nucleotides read TGTGCCAGCGAACCTTCCGGGACAGGGGGTATCTATGGCTACACCTTC. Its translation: CASEPSGTGGIYGYTF.

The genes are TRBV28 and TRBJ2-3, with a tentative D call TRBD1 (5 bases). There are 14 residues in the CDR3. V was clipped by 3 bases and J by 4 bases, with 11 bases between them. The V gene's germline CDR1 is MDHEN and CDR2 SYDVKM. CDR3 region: CASSLVRVPDTQYF. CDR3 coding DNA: TGTGCCAGCAGTTTGGTCAGGGTTCCAGATACGCAGTATTTT.

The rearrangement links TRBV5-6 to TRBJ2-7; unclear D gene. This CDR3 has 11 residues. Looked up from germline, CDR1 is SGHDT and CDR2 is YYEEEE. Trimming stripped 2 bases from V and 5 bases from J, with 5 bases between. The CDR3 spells CASSLLHEQYF. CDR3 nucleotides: TGTGCCAGCAGCTTACTACACGAGCAGTACTTC.

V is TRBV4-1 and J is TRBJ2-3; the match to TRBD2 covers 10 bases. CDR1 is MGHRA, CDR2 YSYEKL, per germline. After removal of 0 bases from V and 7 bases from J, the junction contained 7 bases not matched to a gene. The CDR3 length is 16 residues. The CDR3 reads CASSQDISGRAYTQYF. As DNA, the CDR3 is TGCGCCAGCAGCCAAGATATAAGCGGGAGGGCCTATACGCAGTATTTT.

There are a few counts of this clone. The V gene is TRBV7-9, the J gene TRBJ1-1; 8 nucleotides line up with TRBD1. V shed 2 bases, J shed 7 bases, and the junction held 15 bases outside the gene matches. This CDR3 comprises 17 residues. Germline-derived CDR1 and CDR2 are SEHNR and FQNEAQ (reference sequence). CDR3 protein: CASSLLSTGQGQVEAFF. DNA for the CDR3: TGTGCCAGCAGCTTACTATCGACTGGACAGGGACAGGTTGAAGCTTTCTTT.

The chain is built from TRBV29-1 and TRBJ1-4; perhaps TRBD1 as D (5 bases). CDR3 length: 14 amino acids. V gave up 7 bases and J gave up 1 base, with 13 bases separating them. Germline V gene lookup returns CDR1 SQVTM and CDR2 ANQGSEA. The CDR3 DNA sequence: TGCAGCGGCGGGACTTCAAGAACTAATGAAAAACTGTTTTTT. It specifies CSGGTSRTNEKLFF.

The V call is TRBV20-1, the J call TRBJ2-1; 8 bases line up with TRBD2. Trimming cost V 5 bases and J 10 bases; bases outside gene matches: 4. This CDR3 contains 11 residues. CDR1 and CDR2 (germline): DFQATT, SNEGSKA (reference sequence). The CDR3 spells CSAEREGEQFF. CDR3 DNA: TGCAGTGCTGAACGGGAGGGGGAGCAGTTCTTC.